These 19 T cell receptor beta chains were sequenced from one sample in a study of CD8 T cells in ankylosing spondylitis. TCRdb processed the 5' RACE reads anew with MiXCR; each CDR3 protein has one entry. The table shows 230,000 or so distinct CDR3 sequences, with about 24% occurring only once. The source material was blood, either unsorted or a sorted T cell fraction (not recorded which). These receptors were taken from a male donor with ankylosing spondylitis or in good health (not recorded which).

In this sample, this clonotype turned up a few times. The rearrangement links TRBV12-2 to TRBJ2-7; the DNA was not compared with TRBD1, the D call given in the table. TRBV12-2 is a documented pseudogene. This CDR3 has 16 residues. As DNA, the CDR3 is TGTGCAAGTCGCTTAGCCCGGGGGGACCGAACCTACGAGCAGTACTTC. Amino acid sequence: CASRLARGDRTYEQYF.

This chain joins TRBV6-1 and TRBJ2-5; 10 positions agree with TRBD2. The length of the CDR3 is 15 residues. Germline V gene lookup returns CDR1 MNHNS and CDR2 SASEGT. V shed 4 bases, J shed 5 bases, and the junction held 7 bases outside the gene matches. The DNA of the CDR3 is TGTGCCAGCAGTGCCGAGCGGGGGGGCTGGGAGACCCAGTACTTC. Translation: CASSAERGGWETQYF.

The sample holds many counts of this clonotype. The V and J genes are TRBV3-1 and TRBJ2-3; no reliable D call. Deletions cut 0 bases from V and 2 bases from J, with 6 bases between. Per germline, CDR1 LGHDT and CDR2 YNNKEL (reference sequence). The CDR3 has 14 residues. In DNA, the CDR3 is TGTGCCAGCAGCCAAGACTACTACACAGATACGCAGTATTTT. Translated, it gives CASSQDYYTDTQYF.

This clonotype was seen once. A read error may explain this, as a much larger clone is one base away. This sequence joins TRBV20-1 and TRBJ2-7; 10 bases map to TRBD1. V was pared by 3 bases and J by 5 bases, with 10 bases of the junction left unmatched. Per germline, CDR1 DFQATT and CDR2 SNEGSKA (reference sequence). The CDR3 sequence is 15 residues long. The CDR3 reads CSASLPWTGGNEQYF. The CDR3 nucleotides read TGCAGTGCTAGTCTACCCTGGACAGGGGGAAACGAGCAGTACTTC.

The J gene is TRBJ2-1, the V gene TRBV20-1, with 12 bases that match TRBD2. Germline V gene sequence: CDR1 DFQATT, CDR2 SNEGSKA (reference sequence). The ends lost 5 bases at V and 8 bases at J; junction bases unmatched: 10. The length of the CDR3 is 15 residues. The CDR3 here is CSAWPRLAGVDEQFF. The CDR3 DNA sequence: TGCAGTGCTTGGCCTAGACTAGCGGGGGTGGATGAGCAGTTCTTC.

This clonotype was counted between two and nine times. The rearrangement links TRBV20-1 to TRBJ2-5; TRBD1 is a possible D gene (6 bases). V lost 3 bases and J 7 bases, leaving 15 bases between the germline ends. Germline CDR1 and CDR2: DFQATT and SNEGSKA (reference sequence). CDR3 size: 13 residues. CDR3 sequence: CSARGRVGATQYF. Written as DNA, the CDR3 is TGCAGTGCTAGGGGCAGGGTGGGGGCGACCCAGTACTTC.

This clonotype appeared a few times. The chain has TRBV12-3 or TRBV12-4 and TRBJ1-4; the D gene is possibly TRBD1 (5 bases). This CDR3 is 14 amino acids long. Trimming removed 5 bases from V and 4 bases from J, with 11 bases in between. CDR3 sequence reads: CASSPGTVNEKLFF. The CDR3, as DNA: TGTGCCAGCAGTCCCGGGACGGTTAATGAAAAACTGTTTTTT.

In this sample, this clonotype turned up many times. DNA of the CDR3: TGTGCCAGCACCTTGGGAGGGGGAGGTTCCTACGAGCAGTACTTC. This sequence encodes CASTLGGGGSYEQYF. This chain uses TRBV28 with TRBJ2-7, with D perhaps matching TRBD2 (7 bases). This CDR3 spans 15 amino acids. Trimming removed 7 bases from V and 1 base from J, with 17 bases in between. Per germline, CDR1 MDHEN and CDR2 SYDVKM.

V and J are TRBV11-2 and TRBJ2-7, with D tentatively TRBD1 (5 bases). Germline CDR1 reads SGHAT; CDR2 reads FQNNGV. Trimming pared 4 bases from V and 6 bases from J, leaving 13 bases between. The CDR3 is 13 amino acids. Here the CDR3 DNA reads TGTGCCAGCAGCTCTCACTACCAGGGCGAGCAGTACTTC. The encoded protein is CASSSHYQGEQYF.

This sequence joins TRBV6-1 and TRBJ1-5, with 8 bases lining up with TRBD1. The junction had 10 bases not matched to a gene; V was cut back by 6 bases and J by 3 bases. This CDR3 comprises 16 residues. CDR1 MNHNS and CDR2 SASEGT come from the germline V gene. The CDR3 DNA reads TGTGCCAGCAGATTCGGACAGGGCTCTATCAATCAGCCCCAGCATTTT. Protein: CASRFGQGSINQPQHF.

V and J are TRBV5-4 and TRBJ2-1, with 15 bases that match TRBD2. Germline trimming cut 3 bases from V and 2 bases from J; bases unmatched to any gene: 9. This CDR3 spans 19 amino acids. CDR1 is SGHNT, CDR2 YYREEE, per germline (reference sequence). The CDR3 spells CASSYGVGTSGGPYNEQFF. DNA of the CDR3: TGTGCCAGCAGCTATGGGGTCGGGACTAGCGGGGGGCCCTACAATGAGCAGTTCTTC.

On this clonotype itself: This may arise from a read error, as a much more abundant clone is one base away. This chain links TRBV5-1 with TRBJ2-2; perhaps TRBD1 as D (6 bases). The CDR3 totals 16 residues. CDR1 and CDR2 from the germline V gene are SGHRS and YFSETQ. CDR3 DNA: TGCGCCAGCAGCTTGGGGGGGCTGGCGAACACCGGGGACCTGTTTTTT. It yields the protein CASSLGGLANTGDLFF.

The table lists this clonotype with a few counts. J is TRBJ1-2 and V is TRBV7-9, with 7 bases aligning to TRBD1. The CDR3 extends over 13 amino acids. CDR1 and CDR2 from the germline V gene are SEHNR and FQNEAQ (reference sequence). The J segment lost 7 bases and the V segment lost 4 bases, leaving 6 bases of the junction unmatched. CDR3: CASSSGTVGGYTF. In DNA, the CDR3 is TGTGCCAGCAGCTCGGGGACAGTCGGTGGCTACACCTTC.

V usage is TRBV20-1 and J usage is TRBJ2-7; 10 bases agree with TRBD2. The CDR3 is 14 amino acids. Germline-derived CDR1 and CDR2 are DFQATT and SNEGSKA (reference sequence). The trim removed 3 bases at V and 2 bases at J, leaving 4 bases unmatched. CDR3 coding DNA: TGCAGTGCTAGTGGGCTAGCGGGGGCCTACGAGCAGTACTTC. It specifies CSASGLAGAYEQYF.

This clonotype showed up just a few times. CDR3 residues: CASSAGRTGGYTF. CDR3 DNA: TGTGCCAGCAGTGCGGGACGGACGGGGGGCTACACCTTC. This chain links TRBV12-3 or TRBV12-4 with TRBJ1-2, with a tentative D call TRBD1 (5 bases). The ends were cut back, 5 bases at V and 8 bases at J, with 15 bases in the middle. This CDR3 has 13 residues.

The V call is TRBV5-1, the J call TRBJ2-2, with 7 nucleotides matching TRBD2. This CDR3 has 16 amino acids. Germline values: CDR1 SGHRS, CDR2 YFSETQ. V lost 4 bases and J lost 0; bases outside the gene matches: 6. CDR3 residues: CASSRRLASNTGELFF. Written as DNA, the CDR3 is TGCGCCAGCAGCCGTCGACTAGCCTCGAACACCGGGGAGCTGTTTTTT. The complete variable domain, with remaining parts taken from reference TRBV5-1 and TRBJ2-2, reads KAGVTQTPRYLIKTRGQQVTLSCSPISGHRSVSWYQQTPGQGLQFLFEYFSETQRNKGNFPGRFSGRQFSNSRSEMNVSTLELGDSALYLCASSRRLASNTGELFFGEGSRLTVL.

This chain joins TRBV29-1 and TRBJ2-7; no definite D call. Germline CDR1 SQVTM, CDR2 ANQGSEA. V gave up 5 bases and J gave up 11 bases, with 22 bases separating them. The CDR3 sequence is 13 residues long. The DNA of the CDR3 is TGCAGCGTTCGGCCCCCGGCGGCCGGAACAGAGTACTTC. Its protein product is CSVRPPAAGTEYF.

The chain joins TRBV20-1 to TRBJ1-5, with 12 bases that match TRBD1. Losses at the gene ends were 1 base for V and 5 bases for J; bases not matched to a gene: 3. The CDR3 consists of 15 residues. Germline V gene lookup returns CDR1 DFQATT and CDR2 SNEGSKA (reference sequence). DNA for the CDR3: TGCAGTGCTAGAGGGGACAGGGGGCGAGATCAGCCCCAGCATTTT. The encoded protein is CSARGDRGRDQPQHF.

Points on this clonotype: Being one base from a much bigger clone, this may be a read error. The chain links TRBV20-1 to TRBJ1-1; TRBD1 aligns across 7 bases. The CDR3 length is 13 residues. From germline, CDR1 is DFQATT and CDR2 SNEGSKA (reference sequence). The CDR3 region is CSAGQGGSTKAFF. The CDR3 DNA reads TGCAGTGCCGGTCAGGGGGGTAGCACTAAAGCTTTCTTT.